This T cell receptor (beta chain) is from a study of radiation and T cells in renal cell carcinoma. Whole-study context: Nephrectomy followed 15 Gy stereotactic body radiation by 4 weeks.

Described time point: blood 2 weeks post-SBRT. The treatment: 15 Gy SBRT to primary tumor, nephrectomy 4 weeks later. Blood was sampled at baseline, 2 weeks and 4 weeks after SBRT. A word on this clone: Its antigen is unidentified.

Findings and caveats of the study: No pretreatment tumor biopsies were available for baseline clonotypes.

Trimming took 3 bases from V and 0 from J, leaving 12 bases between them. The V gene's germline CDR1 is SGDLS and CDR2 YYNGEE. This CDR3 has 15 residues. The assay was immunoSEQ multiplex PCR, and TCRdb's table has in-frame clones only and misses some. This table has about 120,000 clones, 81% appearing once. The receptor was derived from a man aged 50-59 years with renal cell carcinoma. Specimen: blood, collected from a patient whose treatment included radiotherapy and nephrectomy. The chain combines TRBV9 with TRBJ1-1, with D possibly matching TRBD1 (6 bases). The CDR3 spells CASSAWGQLNTEAFF. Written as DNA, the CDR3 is TGTGCCAGCAGCGCCTGGGGACAATTGAACACTGAAGCTTTCTTT.